This TCR beta chain was found in a study of PD-1 blockade in classical Hodgkin lymphoma. The assay was immunoSEQ multiplex PCR, and TCRdb's table has in-frame clones only and misses some. Counted here are about 100,000 clones, approximately 90% occurring once; the ten biggest clones make up under 8.5%. The CDR3 contains 14 residues. V lost 4 bases to trimming and J lost 5 bases, with 14 bases between them. Germline V gene data show CDR1 as GTSNPN and CDR2 as SVGIG (reference sequence). General study findings and limits: Those achieving complete response showed baseline diversity like newly diagnosed patients. Relative to healthy donors, newly diagnosed patients reportedly had lower baseline TCR diversity, which was reported as lower still in relapsed/refractory patients. Individuals who commenced nivolumab within less than 1 year of ASCT were excluded. With CD4+ cells, TCR diversity rose significantly by C4D1, but not with CD8+ cells.

This clone was detected only once. Its antigen is undetermined. All trial patients relapsed after autologous stem cell transplantation. The sample was peripheral blood mononuclear cells (PBMCs), taken before the second cycle of nivolumab. The J gene is TRBJ1-4, the V gene TRBV30; a weak D match, TRBD1 (6 bases). The clonotype originates from a human donor with classical Hodgkin lymphoma. For the CDR3, the DNA is TGTGCCTGGAATGCCGGGGGGCGAAATGAAAAACTGTTTTTT. Its protein product is CAWNAGGRNEKLFF. Combining the CDR3 with reference TRBV30 and TRBJ1-4 gives the whole variable domain SQTIHQWPATLVQPVGSPLSLECTVEGTSNPNLYWYRQAAGRGLQLLFYSVGIGQISSEVPQNLSASRPQDRQFILSSKKLLLSDSGFYLCAWNAGGRNEKLFFGSGTQLSVL.